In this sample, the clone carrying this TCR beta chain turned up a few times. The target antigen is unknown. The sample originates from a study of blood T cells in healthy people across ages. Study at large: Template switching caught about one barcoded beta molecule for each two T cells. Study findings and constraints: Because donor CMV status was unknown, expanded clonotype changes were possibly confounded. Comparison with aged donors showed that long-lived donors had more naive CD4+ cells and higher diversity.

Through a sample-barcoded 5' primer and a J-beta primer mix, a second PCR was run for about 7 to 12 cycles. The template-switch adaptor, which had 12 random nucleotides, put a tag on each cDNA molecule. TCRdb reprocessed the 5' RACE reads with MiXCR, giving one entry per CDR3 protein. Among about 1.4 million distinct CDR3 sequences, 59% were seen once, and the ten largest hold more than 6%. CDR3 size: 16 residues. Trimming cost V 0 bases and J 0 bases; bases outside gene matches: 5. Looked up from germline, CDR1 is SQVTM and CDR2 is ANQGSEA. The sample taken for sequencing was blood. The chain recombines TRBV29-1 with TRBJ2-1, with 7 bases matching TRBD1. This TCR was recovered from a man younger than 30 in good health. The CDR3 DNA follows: TGCAGCGTTGAAGATCGGGGACAGCTCTCCTACAATGAGCAGTTCTTC. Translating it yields CSVEDRGQLSYNEQFF.